The 27 T cell receptor beta chains given below trace back to one sample, sequenced in a study of blood T cell repertoires in COVID-19. Assay: immunoSEQ multiplex PCR; the TCRdb copy retains only in-frame clones and omits some. The sample holds fewer than 200,000 clones; about four fifths are singletons and the top ten take 11%. Sequencing was carried out using peripheral blood. These receptors originate from a woman aged 40 to 50 with COVID-19, enrolled during active disease.

This clone was recorded a few times. This chain joins TRBV18 and TRBJ2-1; the match to TRBD2 covers 13 bases. The V segment lost 1 base and the J segment 7 bases; nucleotides outside the gene matches: 7. This CDR3 has 17 residues. Germline lookup yields CDR1 KGHSH and CDR2 LQKENI. CDR3 DNA sequence: TGTGCCAGCTCACCACGACCTACTAGCGGGGGGGTGAATGAGCAGTTCTTC. Encoded protein: CASSPRPTSGGVNEQFF.

The V and J genes are TRBV6-5 and TRBJ2-3; 10 nucleotides align to TRBD1. V was clipped by 5 bases and J by 3 bases; unmatched bases: 5. This CDR3 contains 15 residues. CDR1 is MNHEY, CDR2 SVGAGI, per germline. CDR3 sequence reads: CASSPDRGPTDTQYF. CDR3 nucleotide sequence: TGTGCCAGCAGTCCCGACAGGGGGCCTACAGATACGCAGTATTTT.

The genes are TRBV5-1 and TRBJ2-3; TRBD1 is a possible D gene (5 bases). V gave up 4 bases and J gave up 6 bases, with 21 bases separating them. The germline gives CDR1 SGHRS, CDR2 YFSETQ. The CDR3 consists of 16 residues. This chain's CDR3 is CASSRSGLGRSDTQYF. The CDR3 nucleotides are TGCGCCAGCAGCCGCTCAGGGCTTGGACGAAGCGATACGCAGTATTTT.

V is TRBV29-1 and J is TRBJ2-6; D possibly corresponds to TRBD1 (5 bases). The CDR3 has 15 amino acids. Germline CDR1 and CDR2: SQVTM and ANQGSEA. V dropped 5 bases and J dropped 1 base, with 12 bases sitting between them. The CDR3 loop is CSVQGLGSGANVLTF. In DNA, the CDR3 is TGCAGCGTTCAGGGCCTCGGTTCTGGGGCCAACGTCCTGACTTTC.

There are a few counts of this clone. This sequence joins TRBV11-3 and TRBJ2-2, with D tentatively TRBD2 (6 bases). This CDR3 has 14 amino acids. Germline V CDR1 and CDR2: SGHNT, YENEEA. Trimming cost V 6 bases and J 0 bases, with 8 bases left between them. The CDR3 loop is CASRGTSNTGELFF. In DNA form, the CDR3 reads TGTGCCAGCAGGGGGACTTCGAACACCGGGGAGCTGTTTTTT.

The V call is TRBV28, the J call TRBJ2-7; 14 bases are a match to TRBD2. The CDR3 is made up of 14 amino acids. Germline CDR1 MDHEN, CDR2 SYDVKM. The trim removed 2 bases at V and 6 bases at J, leaving 0 bases unmatched. CDR3 sequence: CASSLGLAGGEQYF. CDR3 coding DNA: TGTGCCAGCAGTTTAGGACTAGCGGGAGGCGAGCAGTACTTC. Drawing the rest from reference TRBV28 and TRBJ2-7, the complete variable domain is DVKVTQSSRYLVKRTGEKVFLECVQDMDHENMFWYRQDPGLGLRLIYFSYDVKMKEKGDIPEGYSVSREKKERFSLILESASTNQTSMYLCASSLGLAGGEQYFGPGTRLTVT.

The chain joins TRBV6-5 to TRBJ2-6, with 8 bases lining up with TRBD1. With V trimmed by 2 bases and J by 1 base, 1 base remained unmatched. Germline assignment: CDR1 MNHEY and CDR2 SVGAGI. This CDR3 has 16 amino acids. Written as DNA, the CDR3 is TGTGCCAGCAGTTACGGACAGGGATCTGGGGCCAACGTCCTGACTTTC. Protein sequence: CASSYGQGSGANVLTF.

The chain is built from TRBV13 and TRBJ2-7; 9 nucleotides align to TRBD1. The V segment lost 0 bases and the J segment 5 bases; nucleotides outside the gene matches: 8. The CDR3 covers 16 residues. Germline CDR1 and CDR2: PRHDT and FYEKMQ (reference sequence). Here the CDR3 DNA reads TGTGCCAGCAGCTTAGGCAGCGGGACAGGGTACCACGAGCAGTACGTC. It is translated as CASSLGSGTGYHEQYV.

The V call is TRBV7-3, the J call TRBJ2-1; TRBD2 is a possible D gene (7 bases). Per the germline V gene, CDR1 is SGHTA and CDR2 is FQGTGA. The CDR3 runs 13 residues. Trimming took off 5 bases at V and 14 bases at J, with 19 bases between the two ends. As DNA, the CDR3 is TGTGCCAGCAGCCAAGAGTTGGAGCGGGACAAGTTCTTC. Protein sequence: CASSQELERDKFF.

V gene TRBV19 combines with J gene TRBJ2-4, with D hard to call. The CDR3 runs to 13 residues. Looked up from germline, CDR1 is LNHDA and CDR2 is SQIVND (reference sequence). V lost 6 bases and J lost 8, with 14 bases in between. The CDR3, as DNA: TGTGCCAGTAGCAAGGTCCGGCAGGACATTCAGTACTTC. Its protein product is CASSKVRQDIQYF.

The chain couples TRBV5-1 to TRBJ2-1; 10 nucleotides match TRBD1. CDR3 length: 15 residues. J was trimmed by 6 bases and V by 8 bases; bases with no gene match: 11. Germline CDR1 SGHRS, CDR2 YFSETQ. The DNA for the CDR3 is TGCGCCAGTGGGTCGGGGACAGGGGTCGGCAATGAGCAGTTCTTC. The encoded protein is CASGSGTGVGNEQFF.

This chain joins TRBV27 and TRBJ2-3; weak D call: TRBD2 (5 bases). V lost 2 bases to trimming and J lost 5 bases, with 14 bases between them. Germline V gives CDR1 MNHEY, CDR2 SMNVEV (reference sequence). The length of the CDR3 is 15 residues. The CDR3 bases are TGTGCCAGCAGTTTAACGGGTACTAGTGGAGATACGCAGTATTTT. Amino acids: CASSLTGTSGDTQYF.

V gene TRBV27 combines with J gene TRBJ1-5, with TRBD1 as a possible D gene (5 bases). V lost 3 bases and J lost 4, with 13 bases in between. This CDR3 spans 15 amino acids. Germline CDR1 reads MNHEY; CDR2 reads SMNVEV (reference sequence). CDR3 sequence reads: CASSFTRGRNQPQHF. CDR3 nucleotides: TGTGCCAGCAGTTTCACAAGGGGCAGAAATCAGCCCCAGCATTTT.

This sequence joins TRBV6-6 and TRBJ2-2; 10 bases map to TRBD1. The germline V gene encodes CDR1 MNHNY and CDR2 SVGAGI (reference sequence). V lost 2 bases to trimming and J lost 7 bases; unmatched junction nucleotides: 4. CDR3 size: 15 residues. The DNA of the CDR3 is TGTGCCAGCAGTTACCGACAGGGGGCCGGCGGGGAGCTGTTTTTT. Its translation is CASSYRQGAGGELFF.

Only a few counts were recorded for this clone. This chain links TRBV7-2 with TRBJ2-7; D might be TRBD2 (6 bases). The germline V gene encodes CDR1 SGHTA and CDR2 FQGNSA. V was clipped by 2 bases and J by 2 bases, with 7 bases between them. The CDR3 loop spans 13 amino acids. The CDR3 spells CASSLSGAYEQYV. For the CDR3, the DNA is TGTGCCAGCAGCTTATCGGGGGCCTACGAGCAGTACGTC.

CDR3: CASSLDFTGNTEAFF. The CDR3, as DNA: TGTGCCAGCAGCTTAGATTTCACGGGGAACACTGAAGCTTTCTTT. The chain couples TRBV13 to TRBJ1-1; the D is unclear. This CDR3 region has 15 residues. The germline V and J ends were trimmed by 1 base and 1 base, with 10 bases remaining between them. Per the germline V gene, CDR1 is PRHDT and CDR2 is FYEKMQ (reference sequence).

The chain has TRBV19 and TRBJ1-5; TRBD1 matches at 9 bases. The CDR3 is 17 residues long. Germline assignment: CDR1 LNHDA and CDR2 SQIVND (reference sequence). V was clipped by 7 bases and J by 2 bases; unmatched bases: 12. The CDR3 coding sequence is TGTGCCAGTAACCCGGGACAGGGATCGGCGGGCAATCAGCCCCAGCATTTT. Residues: CASNPGQGSAGNQPQHF.

Of note for this clone: Other DNA sequences in the same sample also yield this CDR3. This rearrangement joins TRBV11-2 to TRBJ2-7; D not resolved. With 5 bases removed from V and 3 bases from J, the gap between germline ends came to 8 bases. Germline loops: CDR1 SGHAT, CDR2 FQNNGV. The CDR3 loop spans 12 amino acids. DNA for the CDR3: TGTGCCAGCAGCCCCCAGAACTACGAGCAGTACGTC. The encoded protein is CASSPQNYEQYV.

The rearrangement links TRBV6-6 to TRBJ2-7; a weak D match, TRBD2 (5 bases). This CDR3 has 14 amino acids. V lost 0 bases and J 3 bases, leaving 9 bases between the germline ends. CDR1 MNHNY and CDR2 SVGAGI come from the germline V gene (reference sequence). CDR3 sequence (DNA): TGTGCCAGCAGTTACTCGAGGGATGTCTACGAGCAGTACTTC. It encodes CASSYSRDVYEQYF.

V is TRBV28 and J is TRBJ2-7; D may be TRBD2 (5 bases). The CDR3 length is 16 residues. V was trimmed by 5 bases and J by 2 bases, leaving 19 bases between them. Per germline, CDR1 MDHEN and CDR2 SYDVKM. The CDR3 region is CASSLGPPGSTYEQYF. The CDR3 DNA reads TGTGCCAGCAGTCTCGGACCTCCGGGATCTACCTACGAGCAGTACTTC.

The chain has TRBV28 and TRBJ1-1, with D perhaps TRBD1 (5 bases). Germline V gene sequence: CDR1 MDHEN, CDR2 SYDVKM. CDR3 length: 15 amino acids. Trimming shortened V by 1 base and J by 1 base, and 10 bases separated the two germline ends. The CDR3 spells CASSLLSGWNTEAFF. CDR3 sequence (DNA): TGTGCCAGCAGTTTATTATCAGGGTGGAACACTGAAGCTTTCTTT.

This clone was seen more than once but under ten times. The chain uses TRBV3-1 (or the pseudogene TRBV3-2) and TRBJ1-2; 8 nucleotides match TRBD1. This CDR3 is built from 14 residues. The V gene's germline CDR1 is LGHDT and CDR2 YNNKEL (reference sequence). V dropped 10 bases and J dropped 7; count of bases not matched to a gene: 14. The CDR3 loop is CATDQGAAGSGYTF. The CDR3 nucleotides read TGTGCCACCGACCAGGGGGCGGCCGGGTCTGGCTACACCTTC.

V usage is TRBV4-2 and J usage is TRBJ2-5; 11 bases line up with TRBD2. This CDR3 spans 20 amino acids. V trimming: 1 base; J trimming: 1 base; junction bases outside the gene matches: 14. CDR1 is LGHNA and CDR2 is YNFKEQ in the germline V gene. As DNA, the CDR3 is TGTGCCAGCAGCCAAGCGGTGGGGACTAGCGGCGCCCTTATCCAAGAGACCCAGTACTTC. Its protein product is CASSQAVGTSGALIQETQYF.

The chain uses TRBV5-1 and TRBJ2-5, with a possible D match to TRBD2 (7 bases). Deletions cut 4 bases from V and 6 bases from J, with 13 bases between. Germline CDR1 is SGHRS and CDR2 is YFSETQ. This CDR3 spans 13 amino acids. Here the CDR3 reads CASSVGGGKTQYF. As DNA, the CDR3 is TGCGCCAGCAGCGTAGGGGGGGGTAAGACCCAGTACTTC.

This chain connects TRBV10-2 to TRBJ1-2, with TRBD1 matching 10 bases. Germline loops: CDR1 WSHSY, CDR2 SAAADI. V lost 6 bases and J lost 8; bases outside the gene matches: 6. This CDR3 is built from 13 residues. CDR3 nucleotides: TGCGCCAGCAGCGCGACAGGGGGCCTGGGCTACACCTTC. This sequence encodes CASSATGGLGYTF.

The rearrangement uses TRBV12-3 or TRBV12-4 and TRBJ2-7; D unresolved. The CDR3 is 12 amino acids. Trimming left V 3 bases short and J 4 bases short, with 7 bases between. CDR3 sequence (DNA): TGTGCCAGCAGTTTCACTGGTTACGAGCAGTACTTC. This codes for CASSFTGYEQYF.

The rearrangement links TRBV29-1 to TRBJ1-2, with 9 bases that match TRBD1. The V gene's germline CDR1 is SQVTM and CDR2 ANQGSEA. Losses at the gene ends were 6 bases for V and 8 bases for J; bases not matched to a gene: 13. The CDR3 loop spans 14 amino acids. The CDR3 coding sequence is TGCAGCGTCGCCGGCCGGGGACAGGGAGGAGGCTACACCTTC. Residues: CSVAGRGQGGGYTF.